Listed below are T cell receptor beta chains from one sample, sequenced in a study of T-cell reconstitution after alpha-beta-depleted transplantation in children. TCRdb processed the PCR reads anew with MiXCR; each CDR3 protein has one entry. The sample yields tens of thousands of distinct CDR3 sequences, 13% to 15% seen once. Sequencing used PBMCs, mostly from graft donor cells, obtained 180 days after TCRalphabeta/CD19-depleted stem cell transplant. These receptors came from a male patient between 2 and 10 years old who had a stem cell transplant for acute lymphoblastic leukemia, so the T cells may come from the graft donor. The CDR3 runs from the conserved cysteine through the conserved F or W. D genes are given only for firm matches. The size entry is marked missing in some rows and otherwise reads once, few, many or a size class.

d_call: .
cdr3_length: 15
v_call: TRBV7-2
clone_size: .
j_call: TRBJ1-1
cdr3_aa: CASNLGTGMNTEAFF
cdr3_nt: TGTGCCAGCAACTTAGGTACAGGGATGAACACTGAAGCTTTCTTT

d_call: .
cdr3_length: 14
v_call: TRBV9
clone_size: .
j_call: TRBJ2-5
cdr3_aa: CASSQVQLQETQYF
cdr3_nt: TGTGCCAGCTCCCAGGTCCAGCTCCAAGAGACCCAGTACTTC

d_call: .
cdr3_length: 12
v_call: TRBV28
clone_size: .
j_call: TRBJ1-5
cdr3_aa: CASSFGPQPQHF
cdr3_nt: TGTGCCAGCAGTTTTGGCCCTCAGCCCCAGCATTTT

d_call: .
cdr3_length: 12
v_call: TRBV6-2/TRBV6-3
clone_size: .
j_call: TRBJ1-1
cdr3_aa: CASSSHVPEAFF
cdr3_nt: TGTGCCAGCAGCTCGCACGTCCCTGAAGCTTTCTTT

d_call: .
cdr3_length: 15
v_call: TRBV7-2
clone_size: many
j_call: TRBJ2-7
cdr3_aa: CASSPLGHRFYEQYF
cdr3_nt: TGTGCCAGCAGCCCCTTGGGACACCGCTTTTACGAGCAGTACTTC

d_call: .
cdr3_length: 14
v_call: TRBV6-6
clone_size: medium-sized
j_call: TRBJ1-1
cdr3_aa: CASSYLLNGAEAFF
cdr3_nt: TGTGCCAGCAGTTACCTGTTGAACGGCGCTGAAGCTTTCTTT

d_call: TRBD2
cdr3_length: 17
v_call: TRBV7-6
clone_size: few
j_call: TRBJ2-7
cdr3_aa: CASSLDPRLAASYEQYF
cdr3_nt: TGTGCCAGCAGCTTAGATCCCAGACTAGCAGCGAGCTACGAGCAGTACTTC

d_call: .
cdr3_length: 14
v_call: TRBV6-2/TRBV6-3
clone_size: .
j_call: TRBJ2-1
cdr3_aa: CASRRNRDNSGQFF
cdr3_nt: TGTGCCAGCAGGAGAAACCGGGACAACTCAGGGCAGTTCTTC

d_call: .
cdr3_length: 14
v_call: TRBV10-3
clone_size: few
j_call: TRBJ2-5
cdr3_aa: CAISPGGAGETQYF
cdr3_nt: TGTGCCATCAGTCCAGGGGGGGCAGGGGAGACCCAGTACTTC

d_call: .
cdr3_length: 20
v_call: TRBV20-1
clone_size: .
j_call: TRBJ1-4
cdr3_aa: CSASSPEVGGIVLANEKLFF
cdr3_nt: TGCAGTGCTAGTAGCCCCGAGGTCGGGGGGATCGTATTAGCTAATGAAAAACTGTTTTTT

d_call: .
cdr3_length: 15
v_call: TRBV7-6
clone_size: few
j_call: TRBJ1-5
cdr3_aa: CASSLGLGESQPQHF
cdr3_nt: TGTGCCAGCAGCTTAGGGCTAGGGGAGTCTCAGCCCCAGCATTTT

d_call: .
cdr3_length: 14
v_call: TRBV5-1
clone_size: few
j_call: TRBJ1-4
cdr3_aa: CASSLEPPNEKLFF
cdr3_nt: TGCGCCAGCAGCTTGGAACCACCAAATGAAAAACTGTTTTTT

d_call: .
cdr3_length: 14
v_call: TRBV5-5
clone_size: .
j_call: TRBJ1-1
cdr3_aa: CASSAWTFHDEAFF
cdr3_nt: TGTGCCAGCTCCGCCTGGACCTTCCATGATGAAGCTTTCTTT

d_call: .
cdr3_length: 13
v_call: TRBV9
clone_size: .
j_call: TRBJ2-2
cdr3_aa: CASSALATGELFF
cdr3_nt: TGTGCCAGCAGCGCCCTTGCTACCGGGGAGCTGTTTTTT

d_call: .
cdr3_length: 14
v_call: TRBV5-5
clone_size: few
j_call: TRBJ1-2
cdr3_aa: CASSLIQGRGGYTF
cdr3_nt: TGTGCCAGCAGCTTGATACAGGGAAGAGGTGGCTACACCTTC

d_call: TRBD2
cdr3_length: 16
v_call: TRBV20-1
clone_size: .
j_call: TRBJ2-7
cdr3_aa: CSGTRLAGINYYEQYF
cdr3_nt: TGCAGTGGTACCAGGCTAGCGGGCATAAATTACTACGAGCAGTACTTC

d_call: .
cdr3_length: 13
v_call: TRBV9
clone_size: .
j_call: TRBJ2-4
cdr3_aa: CASSEDSFYPALF
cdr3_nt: TGTGCCAGCAGTGAAGATAGTTTTTACCCGGCCCTTTTC

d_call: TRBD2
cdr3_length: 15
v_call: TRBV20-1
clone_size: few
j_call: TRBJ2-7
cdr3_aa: CSVLGPGLDLYEQYF
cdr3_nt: TGCAGTGTCCTAGGCCCGGGACTAGATCTCTACGAGCAGTACTTC

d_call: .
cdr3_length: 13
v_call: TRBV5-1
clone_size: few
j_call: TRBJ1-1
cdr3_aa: CASSSGRSTEAFF
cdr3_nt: TGCGCCAGCAGCTCCGGACGGAGTACTGAAGCTTTCTTT

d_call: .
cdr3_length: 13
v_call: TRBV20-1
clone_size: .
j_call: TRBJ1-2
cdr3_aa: CSARRGTFYGYTF
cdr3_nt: TGCAGTGCTCGAAGAGGGACTTTCTATGGCTACACCTTC

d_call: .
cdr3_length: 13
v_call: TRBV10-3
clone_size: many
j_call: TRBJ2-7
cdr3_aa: CAINLSQGSEQYF
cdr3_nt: TGTGCCATCAACCTTAGCCAGGGTAGCGAGCAGTACTTC

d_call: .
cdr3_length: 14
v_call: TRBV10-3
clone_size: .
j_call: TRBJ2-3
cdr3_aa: CAISEPTRTDTQYF
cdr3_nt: TGTGCCATCAGTGAGCCGACACGCACAGATACGCAGTATTTT

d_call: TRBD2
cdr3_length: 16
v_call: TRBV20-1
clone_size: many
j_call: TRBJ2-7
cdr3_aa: CSAEVLGGTEAYEQYF
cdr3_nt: TGCAGTGCTGAAGTCCTGGGGGGGACTGAAGCCTACGAGCAGTACTTC

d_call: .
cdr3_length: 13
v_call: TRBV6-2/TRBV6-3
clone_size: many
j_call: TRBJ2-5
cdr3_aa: CASSYAGEETQYF
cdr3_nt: TGTGCCAGCAGTTACGCAGGGGAAGAGACCCAGTACTTC

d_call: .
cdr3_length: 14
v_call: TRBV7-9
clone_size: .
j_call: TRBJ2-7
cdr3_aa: CASSLEGVVAKGYF
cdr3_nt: TGTGCCAGCAGCTTAGAAGGAGTGGTCGCCAAGGGGTACTTC

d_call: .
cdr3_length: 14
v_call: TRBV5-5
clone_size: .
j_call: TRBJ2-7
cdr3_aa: CASRKEGRAYEQYF
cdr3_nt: TGTGCCAGCAGGAAAGAGGGCAGGGCCTACGAGCAGTACTTC

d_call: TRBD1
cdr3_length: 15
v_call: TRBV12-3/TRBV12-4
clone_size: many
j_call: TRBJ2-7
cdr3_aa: CASRGRDSAPGEQYF
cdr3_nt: TGTGCCAGCAGGGGCCGGGACAGCGCTCCGGGGGAGCAGTACTTC

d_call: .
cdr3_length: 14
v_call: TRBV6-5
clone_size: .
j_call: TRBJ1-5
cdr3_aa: CASSYAVLNQPQHF
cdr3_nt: TGTGCCAGCAGTTACGCGGTTTTAAATCAGCCCCAGCATTTT

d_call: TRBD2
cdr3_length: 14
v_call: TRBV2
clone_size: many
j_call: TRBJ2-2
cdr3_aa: CASSPGLAGGELFF
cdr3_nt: TGTGCCAGCAGCCCGGGACTAGCGGGGGGCGAGCTGTTTTTT

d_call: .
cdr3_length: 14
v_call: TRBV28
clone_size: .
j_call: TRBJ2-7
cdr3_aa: CASRTAFSSYEQYF
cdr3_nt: TGTGCCAGCCGGACAGCATTTAGCTCCTACGAGCAGTACTTC

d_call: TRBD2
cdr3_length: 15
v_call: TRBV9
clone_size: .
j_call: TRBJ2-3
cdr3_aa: CASSEGAGKADTQYF
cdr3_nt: TGTGCCAGCAGCGAAGGAGCGGGGAAGGCAGATACGCAGTATTTT

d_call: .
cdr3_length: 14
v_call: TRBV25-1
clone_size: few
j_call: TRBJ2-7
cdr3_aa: CASRGRRAPYEQYF
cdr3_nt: TGTGCCAGCAGAGGCAGGAGGGCCCCCTACGAGCAGTACTTC

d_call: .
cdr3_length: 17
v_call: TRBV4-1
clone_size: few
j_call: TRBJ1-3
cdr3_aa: CASSQQVARWSGNTIYF
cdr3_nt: TGCGCCAGCAGCCAACAGGTGGCCAGATGGTCTGGAAACACCATATATTTT

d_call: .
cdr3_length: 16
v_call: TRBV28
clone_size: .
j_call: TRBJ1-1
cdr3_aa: CASSLASGALNTEAFF
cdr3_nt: TGTGCCAGCAGTCTTGCATCCGGGGCCCTTAACACTGAAGCTTTCTTT

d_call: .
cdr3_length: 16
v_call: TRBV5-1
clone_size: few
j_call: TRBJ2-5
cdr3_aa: CASSLGVRGRRETQYF
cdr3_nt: TGCGCCAGCAGCTTGGGTGTCCGGGGTCGGAGGGAGACCCAGTACTTC

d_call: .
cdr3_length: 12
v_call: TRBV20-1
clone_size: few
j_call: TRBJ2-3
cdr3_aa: CSAGPGTDTQYF
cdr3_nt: TGCAGTGCGGGGCCCGGGACAGATACGCAGTATTTT

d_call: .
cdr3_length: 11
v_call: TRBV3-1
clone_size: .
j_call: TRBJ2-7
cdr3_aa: CASMKGNEQYF
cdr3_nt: TGTGCCAGCATGAAGGGGAACGAGCAGTACTTC

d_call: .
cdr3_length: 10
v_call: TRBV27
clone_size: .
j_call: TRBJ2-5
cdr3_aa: CASSQETQYF
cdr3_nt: TGTGCCAGCAGTCAAGAGACCCAGTACTTC

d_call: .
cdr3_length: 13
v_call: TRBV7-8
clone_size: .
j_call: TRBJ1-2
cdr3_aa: CANSYDASYGYTF
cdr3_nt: TGTGCCAACAGCTACGACGCAAGCTATGGCTACACCTTC

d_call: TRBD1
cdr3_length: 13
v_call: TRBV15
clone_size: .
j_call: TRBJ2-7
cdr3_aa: CATSLGTAYEQYF
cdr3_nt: TGTGCCACCTCCCTGGGGACAGCCTACGAGCAGTACTTC